One sample yielded the 3 T cell receptor beta chains listed below, sequenced in a study of cytomegalovirus exposure and HLA in healthy donors. The method was immunoSEQ multiplex PCR; TCRdb's version includes in-frame clones alone and lacks a portion of them. There are approximately 150,000 clones in the sample; around 90% occur only once, and around 2.7% lies in the top ten. The sequencing sample was made of PBMCs. These receptor sequences come from a woman in her late teens or twenties in good health and CMV-seropositive.

Worth noting for this clone: This specimen includes other DNA sequences encoding the same CDR3. The rearrangement links TRBV4-2 to TRBJ2-3; 7 bases map to TRBD2. The CDR3 is 16 residues long. V dropped 0 bases and J dropped 1; count of bases not matched to a gene: 4. The germline gives CDR1 LGHNA, CDR2 YNFKEQ. In DNA form, the CDR3 reads TGTGCCAGCAGCCAAGATCAGGCGGGAGGCACAGATACGCAGTATTTT. The encoded protein is CASSQDQAGGTDTQYF.

The chain couples TRBV18 to TRBJ1-4, with a weak D call TRBD1 (6 bases). Germline V gives CDR1 KGHSH, CDR2 LQKENI. Trimming took off 6 bases at V and 3 bases at J, with 11 bases between the two ends. CDR3 length: 14 residues. The CDR3 reads CASSHTGPNEKLFF. DNA of the CDR3: TGTGCCAGCTCCCATACAGGGCCTAATGAAAAACTGTTTTTT.

The chain couples TRBV6-5 to TRBJ2-3; D possibly corresponds to TRBD2 (5 bases). This CDR3 has 13 amino acids. V gave up 8 bases and J gave up 8 bases, with 17 bases separating them. From germline, CDR1 is MNHEY and CDR2 SVGAGI. CDR3 DNA: TGTGCCAGCCAGAGCGGTGCAATAGGTACGCAGTATTTT. Translating it yields CASQSGAIGTQYF.